One and the same sample provided the 28 T cell receptor beta chains below, sequenced in a study of long-term antiretroviral therapy in people with HIV. At survey level, the immunoSEQ assay was run in its v3.0 version. Profiling relied on immunoSEQ multiplex PCR, and the TCRdb table lists in-frame clones only, not all of them. This sample has under 25,000 clones, with about 86% found just once. The material sequenced was unsorted PBMCs, taken 1.3 years after starting antiretroviral therapy. These receptors came from a man in his fifties or sixties with HIV.

Concerning this clone itself: The same CDR3 arises from other DNA sequences in this sample as well. The rearrangement joins TRBV27 to TRBJ2-5, with 9 nucleotides matching TRBD1. V dropped 0 bases and J dropped 2; count of bases not matched to a gene: 1. The CDR3 runs to 15 residues. Germline CDR1 is MNHEY and CDR2 is SMNVEV (reference sequence). The DNA of the CDR3 is TGTGCCAGCAGTTTATCGACAGGGGGGCAAGAGACCCAGTACTTC. The encoded protein is CASSLSTGGQETQYF.

The chain employs TRBV11-2 and TRBJ1-2; D not certain. Trimming took 7 bases from V and 4 from J, leaving 16 bases between them. The CDR3 loop spans 14 amino acids. The germline V gene encodes CDR1 SGHAT and CDR2 FQNNGV. The CDR3 protein is CASTYGLGGYGYTF. The CDR3 DNA is TGTGCCAGCACCTACGGTCTGGGCGGCTATGGCTACACCTTC.

The chain uses TRBV5-1 and TRBJ2-2; D might be TRBD1 (5 bases). CDR1 and CDR2 (germline): SGHRS, YFSETQ. The CDR3 is 15 amino acids. V gave up 0 bases and J gave up 6 bases, with 12 bases separating them. CDR3 region: CASSLAGQGPGELFF. The CDR3 region has the DNA TGCGCCAGCAGCTTGGCCGGGCAGGGCCCCGGGGAGCTGTTTTTT.

This sequence joins TRBV5-5 and TRBJ2-3, with TRBD2 identical over 7 bases. Germline CDR1 SGHKS, CDR2 YYEKEE (reference sequence). V was clipped by 2 bases and J by 6 bases; unmatched bases: 15. The CDR3 has 17 residues. CDR3 sequence (DNA): TGTGCCAGCAGCTTTGACGCTCTCGCGGGAGTCCGTGATACGCAGTATTTT. Translating it yields CASSFDALAGVRDTQYF.

This sequence joins TRBV10-1 and TRBJ1-1; a possible D gene is TRBD1 (5 bases). V was shortened by 0 bases and J by 8 bases, with 13 bases between the two germline ends. Germline CDR1 is WNHNN and CDR2 is SYGVQD (reference sequence). CDR3 length: 14 amino acids. As DNA, the CDR3 is TGCGCCAGCAGTGAGTCAGTCGGGGCATCGGAAGCTTTCTTT. This gives the protein CASSESVGASEAFF.

The chain employs TRBV7-9 and TRBJ1-2; D is perhaps TRBD1 (6 bases). Trimming took 8 bases from V and 3 from J, leaving 13 bases between them. Germline assignment: CDR1 SEHNR and CDR2 FQNEAQ (reference sequence). The CDR3 runs to 13 residues. The CDR3 reads CASAGGQDYGYTF. The CDR3 bases are TGTGCCAGCGCCGGGGGGCAGGACTATGGCTACACCTTC.

This chain links TRBV5-4 with TRBJ2-7; weak D call: TRBD1 (6 bases). The CDR3 totals 15 residues. V was pared by 2 bases and J by 2 bases, with 14 bases between. CDR1 and CDR2 (germline): SGHNT, YYREEE (reference sequence). CDR3 nucleotides: TGTGCCAGCAGCTTAATGAAGGGACATACCTACGAGCAGTACTTC. It yields the protein CASSLMKGHTYEQYF.

This clone was seen just once. This chain connects TRBV2 to TRBJ2-5, with a tentative D call TRBD2 (6 bases). The germline gives CDR1 SNHLY, CDR2 FYNNEI. This CDR3 is 13 amino acids long. Trimming left V 8 bases short and J 5 bases short, with 15 bases between. The CDR3 coding sequence is TGTGCCAGCGGAGACGGGGGTGGTGAGACCCAGTACTTC. Translated, it gives CASGDGGGETQYF.

The CDR3 protein is CASSLKVGQGYQETQYF. The CDR3 DNA sequence: TGTGCCAGCAGCCTAAAGGTGGGACAGGGGTACCAAGAGACCCAGTACTTC. The genes are TRBV14 and TRBJ2-5, with TRBD1 matching over 10 bases. Germline CDR1 is SGHDN and CDR2 is FVKESK. The trim removed 4 bases at V and 0 bases at J, leaving 8 bases unmatched. CDR3 length equals 17 residues.

The chain combines TRBV9 with TRBJ2-7; 7 bases are a match to TRBD1. There are 14 residues in the CDR3. J gave up 6 bases and V 2 bases, and 8 bases lay outside the gene matches. Germline V CDR1 and CDR2: SGDLS, YYNGEE. The CDR3 nucleotides read TGTGCCAGCAGCGTCCGAGGGACAGCTGGCGAGCAGTACTTC. Its translation is CASSVRGTAGEQYF. The variable domain in full, completed from reference TRBV9 and TRBJ2-7, reads DSGVTQTPKHLITATGQRVTLRCSPRSGDLSVYWYQQSLDQGLQFLIQYYNGEERAKGNILERFSAQQFPDLHSELNLSSLELGDSALYFCASSVRGTAGEQYFGPGTRLTVT.

The chain couples TRBV6-5 to TRBJ1-4; TRBD1 might be the D (5 bases). This CDR3 is 14 amino acids long. Trimming shortened V by 7 bases and J by 8 bases, and 17 bases separated the two germline ends. In germline, CDR1 is MNHEY, CDR2 SVGAGI. CDR3 sequence (DNA): TGTGCCAGCACCCAAGTGGCAGGGAGGGAAAAACTGTTTTTT. Translating gives CASTQVAGREKLFF.

V gene TRBV4-2 combines with J gene TRBJ2-1; D unclear. The CDR3 runs to 15 residues. CDR1 and CDR2 from the germline V gene are LGHNA and YNFKEQ. Trimming removed 3 bases from V and 8 bases from J, with 17 bases in between. This CDR3 reads CASSHTNRQRDEQFF. As DNA, the CDR3 is TGTGCCAGCAGCCATACTAACCGCCAGCGCGATGAGCAGTTCTTC.

The V and J genes are TRBV29-1 and TRBJ1-5; maybe TRBD1 (6 bases). Germline V lookup: CDR1 SQVTM, CDR2 ANQGSEA. The length of the CDR3 is 17 residues. The V gene lost 7 bases and the J gene lost 5 bases, with 27 bases spanning the gap. The CDR3: CSANKSRGPHNDQPQHF. The CDR3 DNA follows: TGCAGCGCCAATAAGAGCAGGGGTCCCCACAATGATCAGCCCCAGCATTTT.

The V call is TRBV2, the J call TRBJ2-2; the D is unclear. V gave up 8 bases and J gave up 0 bases, with 13 bases separating them. Germline values: CDR1 SNHLY, CDR2 FYNNEI. This CDR3 region has 15 residues. CDR3 in amino acids: CASCPWQANTGELFF. The CDR3 coding sequence is TGTGCCAGCTGCCCTTGGCAGGCGAACACCGGGGAGCTGTTTTTT.

CDR3 in DNA: TGTGCCAGCACTAAATTGGGGCGGGACACCAACACTGAAGCTTTCTTT. Amino acid sequence: CASTKLGRDTNTEAFF. The gene calls are TRBV11-2 and TRBJ1-1, with D perhaps matching TRBD1 (6 bases). The ends were cut back, 7 bases at V and 2 bases at J, with 20 bases in the middle. Germline assignment: CDR1 SGHAT and CDR2 FQNNGV. The CDR3 consists of 16 residues.

This clone showed up just once. V is TRBV5-1 and J is TRBJ2-7; the D call may be TRBD1 or TRBD2 (5 bases each). The germline gives CDR1 SGHRS, CDR2 YFSETQ. The CDR3 has 14 residues. Trimming removed 0 bases from V and 5 bases from J, with 12 bases in between. The CDR3: CASSLAGSAHEQYF. The CDR3 coding sequence is TGCGCCAGCAGCTTGGCAGGGAGTGCCCACGAGCAGTACTTC. Combining the CDR3 with reference TRBV5-1 and TRBJ2-7 gives the whole variable domain KAGVTQTPRYLIKTRGQQVTLSCSPISGHRSVSWYQQTPGQGLQFLFEYFSETQRNKGNFPGRFSGRQFSNSRSEMNVSTLELGDSALYLCASSLAGSAHEQYFGPGTRLTVT.

The chain carries TRBV4-1 and TRBJ1-4; 9 nucleotides align to TRBD1. The J segment lost 3 bases and the V segment lost 1 base, leaving 6 bases of the junction unmatched. Looked up from germline, CDR1 is MGHRA and CDR2 is YSYEKL. The CDR3 covers 17 residues. In DNA form, the CDR3 reads TGCGCCAGCAGCCAAGCCCCTAACAGGGGGCCTAATGAAAAACTGTTTTTT. Its translation: CASSQAPNRGPNEKLFF.

This clone was detected once. This CDR3 is CASSERDRGHRGYTF. The CDR3 region has the DNA TGTGCCAGCAGTGAAAGGGACAGGGGTCATCGTGGCTACACCTTC. This sequence joins TRBV7-9 and TRBJ1-2, with 10 bases identical to TRBD1. With 6 bases clipped from V and 7 bases from J, the junction kept 11 bases outside the gene matches. The length of the CDR3 is 15 residues. Per the germline V gene, CDR1 is SEHNR and CDR2 is FQNEAQ (reference sequence).

This clone was found a few times. The chain couples TRBV6-5 to TRBJ1-2; 11 nucleotides align to TRBD1. This CDR3 has 15 amino acids. CDR1 and CDR2 from the germline V gene are MNHEY and SVGAGI. J lost 2 bases, V lost 6 bases, and 5 bases had no gene match. CDR3 sequence (DNA): TGTGCCAGCAGCCCTCGGACAGGGGGCAACTATGGCTACACCTTC. Its protein product is CASSPRTGGNYGYTF.

This chain links TRBV5-1 with TRBJ1-3; unclear D gene. V was pared by 4 bases and J by 8 bases, with 7 bases between. CDR1 is SGHRS and CDR2 is YFSETQ in the germline V gene. The CDR3 contains 11 residues. CDR3 nucleotide sequence: TGCGCCAGCAGCGGAGAACACACCATATATTTT. This sequence encodes CASSGEHTIYF.

V and J are TRBV7-3 and TRBJ1-1, with a weak D call TRBD1 (6 bases). This CDR3 has 13 residues. Looked up from germline, CDR1 is SGHTA and CDR2 is FQGTGA. Trimming left V 2 bases short and J 11 bases short, with 15 bases between. The CDR3 here is CASSLRGAGEAFF. Here the CDR3 DNA reads TGTGCCAGCAGCTTACGTGGCGCAGGGGAGGCTTTCTTT. Variable domain in full (rest from reference TRBV7-3 and TRBJ1-1): GAGVSQTPSNKVTEKGKYVELRCDPISGHTALYWYRQSLGQGPEFLIYFQGTGAADDSGLPNDRFFAVRPEGSVSTLKIQRTERGDSAVYLCASSLRGAGEAFFGQGTRLTVV.

CDR3 bases: TGTGCCAGCAGAAGCTTTGCAGAACACACTGAAGCTTTCTTT. Protein product: CASRSFAEHTEAFF. The chain is built from TRBV27 and TRBJ1-1; D is unresolved. V was clipped by 6 bases and J by 3 bases, with 14 bases between them. This CDR3 contains 14 residues. The germline V gene has CDR1 MNHEY and CDR2 SMNVEV (reference sequence).

The chain has TRBV11-1 and TRBJ1-1, with D unresolved. This CDR3 is built from 14 residues. V lost 3 bases and J 6 bases, leaving 14 bases between the germline ends. Germline assignment: CDR1 SGHAT and CDR2 FQDESV (reference sequence). CDR3 DNA sequence: TGTGCCAGCAGCTTCTCCAACACCGGGCCTGAAGCTTTCTTT. Protein: CASSFSNTGPEAFF.

V and J are TRBV10-3 and TRBJ2-1, with 8 bases fitting TRBD1. Germline V gene data show CDR1 as ENHRY and CDR2 as SYGVKD. With 7 bases clipped from V and 4 bases from J, the junction kept 6 bases outside the gene matches. There are 14 residues in the CDR3. The CDR3 sequence: CAITRTGPYNEQFF. CDR3 coding DNA: TGTGCCATCACGAGGACAGGGCCTTACAATGAGCAGTTCTTC.

This clone occurred once. This sequence joins TRBV19 and TRBJ2-2; 9 nucleotides align to TRBD1. CDR3 length: 17 amino acids. Germline loops: CDR1 LNHDA, CDR2 SQIVND (reference sequence). The ends lost 3 bases at V and 3 bases at J; junction bases unmatched: 8. The chain's CDR3 is CASSMVGTGYYTGELFF. The CDR3 DNA reads TGTGCCAGTAGTATGGTCGGGACAGGGTACTACACCGGGGAGCTGTTTTTT.

The J gene is TRBJ2-3, the V gene TRBV12-5, with D possibly matching TRBD2 (5 bases). V shed 4 bases and J shed 3 bases, with 17 bases lying between them. CDR1 LGHNT and CDR2 FRNRAP come from the germline V gene. The CDR3 contains 16 residues. The CDR3 spells CASGSPGVARTDTQYF. The CDR3 DNA sequence: TGTGCTAGTGGTTCCCCCGGGGTGGCCAGGACAGATACGCAGTATTTT. The full variable domain, rest sourced from reference TRBV12-5 and TRBJ2-3, is DARVTQTPRHKVTEMGQEVTMRCQPILGHNTVFWYRQTMMQGLELLAYFRNRAPLDDSGMPKDRFSAEMPDATLATLKIQPSEPRDSAVYFCASGSPGVARTDTQYFGPGTRLTVL.

The chain joins TRBV10-3 to TRBJ2-1, with 10 bases lining up with TRBD2. This CDR3 spans 13 amino acids. The junction had 4 bases not matched to a gene; V was cut back by 6 bases and J by 8 bases. CDR1 is ENHRY and CDR2 is SYGVKD in the germline V gene. The CDR3: CAISETSGYEQFF. The CDR3 DNA follows: TGTGCCATCAGCGAGACTAGCGGGTATGAGCAGTTCTTC.

This chain links TRBV10-3 with TRBJ1-1, with 7 nucleotides matching TRBD1. Trimming took 6 bases from V and 4 from J; bases not matched to a gene: 11. CDR1 is ENHRY and CDR2 is SYGVKD in the germline V gene. The CDR3 consists of 15 residues. The DNA for the CDR3 is TGTGCCATCAGCCAGGGGGGAGGTCGCGGCACTGAAGCTTTCTTT. It translates to CAISQGGGRGTEAFF.